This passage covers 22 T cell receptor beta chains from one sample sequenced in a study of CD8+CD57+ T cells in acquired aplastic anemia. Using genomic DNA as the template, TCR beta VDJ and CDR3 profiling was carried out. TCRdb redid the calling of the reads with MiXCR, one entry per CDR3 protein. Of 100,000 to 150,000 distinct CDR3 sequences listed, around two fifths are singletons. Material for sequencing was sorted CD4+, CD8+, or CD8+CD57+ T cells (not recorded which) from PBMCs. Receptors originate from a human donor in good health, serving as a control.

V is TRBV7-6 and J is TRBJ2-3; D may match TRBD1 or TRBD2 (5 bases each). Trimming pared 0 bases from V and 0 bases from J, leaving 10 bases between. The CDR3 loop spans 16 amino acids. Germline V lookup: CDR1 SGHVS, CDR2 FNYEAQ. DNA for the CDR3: TGTGCCAGCAGCTTAGCATGGGGGTCTAGCACAGATACGCAGTATTTT. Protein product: CASSLAWGSSTDTQYF.

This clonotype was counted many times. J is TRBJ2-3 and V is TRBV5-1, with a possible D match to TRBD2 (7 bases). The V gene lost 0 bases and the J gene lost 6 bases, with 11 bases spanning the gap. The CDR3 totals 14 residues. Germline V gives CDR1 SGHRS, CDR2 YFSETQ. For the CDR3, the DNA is TGCGCCAGCAGCTTGGTAGGGGGGGACGATACGCAGTATTTT. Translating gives CASSLVGGDDTQYF.

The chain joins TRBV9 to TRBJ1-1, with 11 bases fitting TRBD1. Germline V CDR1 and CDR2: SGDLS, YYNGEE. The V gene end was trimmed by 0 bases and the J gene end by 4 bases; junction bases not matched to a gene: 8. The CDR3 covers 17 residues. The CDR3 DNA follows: TGTGCCAGCAGCGTAGTGGACAGGGGGCTTAGAGCCACTGAAGCTTTCTTT. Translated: CASSVVDRGLRATEAFF.

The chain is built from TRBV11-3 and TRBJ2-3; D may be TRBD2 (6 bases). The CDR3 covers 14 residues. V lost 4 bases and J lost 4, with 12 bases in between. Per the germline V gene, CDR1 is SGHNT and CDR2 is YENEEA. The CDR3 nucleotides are TGTGCCAGCAGCTCCCGAGGAGGGTCAGATACGCAGTATTTT. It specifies CASSSRGGSDTQYF. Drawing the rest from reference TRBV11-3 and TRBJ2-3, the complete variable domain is EAGVVQSPRYKIIEKKQPVAFWCNPISGHNTLYWYLQNLGQGPELLIRYENEEAVDDSQLPKDRFSAERLKGVDSTLKIQPAELGDSAVYLCASSSRGGSDTQYFGPGTRLTVL.

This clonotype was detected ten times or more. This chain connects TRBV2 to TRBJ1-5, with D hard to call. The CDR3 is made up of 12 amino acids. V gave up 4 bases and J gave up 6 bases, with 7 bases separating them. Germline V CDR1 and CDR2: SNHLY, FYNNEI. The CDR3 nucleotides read TGTGCCAGCAGTGTTCTTGGTCAGCCCCAGCATTTT. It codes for CASSVLGQPQHF.

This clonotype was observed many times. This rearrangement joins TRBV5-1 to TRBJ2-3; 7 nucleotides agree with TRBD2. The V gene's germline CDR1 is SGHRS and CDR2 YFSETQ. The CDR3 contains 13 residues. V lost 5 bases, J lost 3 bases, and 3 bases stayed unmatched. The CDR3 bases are TGCGCCAGCAGTGTGGGGGGGACAGATACGCAGTATTTT. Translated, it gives CASSVGGTDTQYF.

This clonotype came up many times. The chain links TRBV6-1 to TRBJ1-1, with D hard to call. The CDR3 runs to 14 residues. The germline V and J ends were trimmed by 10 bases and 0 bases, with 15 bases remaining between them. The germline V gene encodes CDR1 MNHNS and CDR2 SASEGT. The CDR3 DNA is TGTGCCACGTCGAGGACGTTCATGAACACTGAAGCTTTCTTT. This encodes CATSRTFMNTEAFF.

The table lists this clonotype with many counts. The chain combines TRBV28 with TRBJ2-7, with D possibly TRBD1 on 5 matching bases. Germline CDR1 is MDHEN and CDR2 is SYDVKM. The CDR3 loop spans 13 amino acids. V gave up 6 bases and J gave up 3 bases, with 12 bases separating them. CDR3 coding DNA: TGTGCCAGCAGAAATCCAGGGTTCTACGAGCAGTACTTC. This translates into CASRNPGFYEQYF.

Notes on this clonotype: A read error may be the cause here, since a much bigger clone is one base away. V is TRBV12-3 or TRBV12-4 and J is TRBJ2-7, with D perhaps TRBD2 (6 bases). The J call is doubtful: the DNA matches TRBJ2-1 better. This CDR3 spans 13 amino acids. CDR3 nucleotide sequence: TGTGCCAGCACTATGGGCTGGCGGGGAGAGCAGTTCTTC. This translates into CASTMGWRGEQFF.

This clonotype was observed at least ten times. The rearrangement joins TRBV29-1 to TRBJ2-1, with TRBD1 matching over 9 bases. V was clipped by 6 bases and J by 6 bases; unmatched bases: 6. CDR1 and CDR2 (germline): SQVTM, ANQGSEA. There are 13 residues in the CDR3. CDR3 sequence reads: CSVLGTGTNEQFF. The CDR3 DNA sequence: TGCAGCGTCCTTGGGACAGGGACCAATGAGCAGTTCTTC.

The CDR3 nucleotides read TGCAGTGCTAGAGATCGTCGGACAGGGAAAGGGAATTCACCCCTCCACTTT. Translation gives CSARDRRTGKGNSPLHF. V and J are TRBV20-1 and TRBJ1-6; 8 nucleotides line up with TRBD1. The CDR3 covers 17 residues. The V and J ends lost 0 bases and 7 bases, in that order; junction bases with no gene match: 11. Germline CDR1 and CDR2: DFQATT and SNEGSKA (reference sequence).

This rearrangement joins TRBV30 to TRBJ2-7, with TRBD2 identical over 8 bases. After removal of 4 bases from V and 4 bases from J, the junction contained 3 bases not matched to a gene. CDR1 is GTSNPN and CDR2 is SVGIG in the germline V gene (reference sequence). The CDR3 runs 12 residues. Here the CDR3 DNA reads TGTGCCTGGACCACGGGAGGGTACGAGCAGTACTTC. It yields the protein CAWTTGGYEQYF.

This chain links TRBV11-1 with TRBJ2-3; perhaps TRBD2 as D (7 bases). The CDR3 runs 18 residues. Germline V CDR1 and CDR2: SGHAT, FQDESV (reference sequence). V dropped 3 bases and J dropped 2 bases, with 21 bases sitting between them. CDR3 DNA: TGTGCCAGCAGCTTGGAGAACCGGGGGGCAGACACCACAGATACGCAGTATTTT. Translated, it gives CASSLENRGADTTDTQYF.

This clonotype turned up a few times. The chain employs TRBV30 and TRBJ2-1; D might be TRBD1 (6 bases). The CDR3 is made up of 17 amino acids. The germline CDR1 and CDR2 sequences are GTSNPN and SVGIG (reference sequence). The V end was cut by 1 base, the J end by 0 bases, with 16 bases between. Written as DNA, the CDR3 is TGTGCCTGGAGTGCCGAAAACTACAGGGTCTCCTACAATGAGCAGTTCTTC. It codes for CAWSAENYRVSYNEQFF.

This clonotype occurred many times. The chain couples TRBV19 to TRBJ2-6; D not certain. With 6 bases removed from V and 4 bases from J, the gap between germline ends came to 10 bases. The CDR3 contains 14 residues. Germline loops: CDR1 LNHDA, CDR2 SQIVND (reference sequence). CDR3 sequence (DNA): TGTGCCAGTAGGGCAGGCTTGGGGGCCAACGTCCTGACTTTC. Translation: CASRAGLGANVLTF.

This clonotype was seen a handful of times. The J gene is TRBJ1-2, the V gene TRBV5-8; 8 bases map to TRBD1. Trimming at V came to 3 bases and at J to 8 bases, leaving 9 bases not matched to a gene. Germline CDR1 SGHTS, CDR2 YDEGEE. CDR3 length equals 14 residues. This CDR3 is CASSWDGQGGGYTF. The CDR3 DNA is TGTGCCAGCAGCTGGGATGGACAGGGTGGCGGCTACACCTTC. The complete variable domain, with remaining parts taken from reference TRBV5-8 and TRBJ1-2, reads EAGVTQSPTHLIKTRGQQATLRCSPISGHTSVYWYQQALGLGLQFLLWYDEGEERNRGNFPPRFSGRQFPNYSSELNVNALELEDSALYLCASSWDGQGGGYTFGSGTRLTVV.

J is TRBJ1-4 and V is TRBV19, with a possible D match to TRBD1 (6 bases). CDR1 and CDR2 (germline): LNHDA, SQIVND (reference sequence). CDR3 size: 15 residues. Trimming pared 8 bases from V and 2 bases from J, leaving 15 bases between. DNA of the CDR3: TGTGCCAGTCAAACGGGGGCCCGCACTAATGAAAAACTGTTTTTT. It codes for CASQTGARTNEKLFF.

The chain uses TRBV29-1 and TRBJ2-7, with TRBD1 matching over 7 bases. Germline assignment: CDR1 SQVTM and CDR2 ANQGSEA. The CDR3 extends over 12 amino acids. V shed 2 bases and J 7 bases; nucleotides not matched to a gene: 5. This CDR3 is CSVETGALEQYF. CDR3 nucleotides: TGCAGCGTTGAAACAGGGGCTCTGGAGCAGTACTTC.

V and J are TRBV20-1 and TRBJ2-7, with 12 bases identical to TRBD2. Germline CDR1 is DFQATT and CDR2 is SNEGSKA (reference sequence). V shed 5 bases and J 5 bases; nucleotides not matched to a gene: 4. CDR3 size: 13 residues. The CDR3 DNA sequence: TGCAGTGCTCCAAGGACTAGCGGGAACGAGCAGTACTTC. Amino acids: CSAPRTSGNEQYF.

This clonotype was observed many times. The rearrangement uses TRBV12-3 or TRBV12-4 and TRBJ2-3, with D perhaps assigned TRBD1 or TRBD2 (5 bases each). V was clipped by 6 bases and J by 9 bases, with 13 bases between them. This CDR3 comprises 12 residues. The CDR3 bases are TGTGCCAGCAGCCCGGGACGTACGACGCAGTATTTT. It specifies CASSPGRTTQYF.

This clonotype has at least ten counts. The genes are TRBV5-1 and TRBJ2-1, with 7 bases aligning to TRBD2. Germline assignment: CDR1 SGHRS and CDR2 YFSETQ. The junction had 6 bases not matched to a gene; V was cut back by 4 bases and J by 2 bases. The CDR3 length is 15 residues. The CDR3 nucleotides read TGCGCCAGCAGCCTGGGGGGGGAGCCCTACAATGAGCAGTTCTTC. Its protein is CASSLGGEPYNEQFF. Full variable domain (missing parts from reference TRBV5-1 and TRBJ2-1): KAGVTQTPRYLIKTRGQQVTLSCSPISGHRSVSWYQQTPGQGLQFLFEYFSETQRNKGNFPGRFSGRQFSNSRSEMNVSTLELGDSALYLCASSLGGEPYNEQFFGPGTRLTVL.

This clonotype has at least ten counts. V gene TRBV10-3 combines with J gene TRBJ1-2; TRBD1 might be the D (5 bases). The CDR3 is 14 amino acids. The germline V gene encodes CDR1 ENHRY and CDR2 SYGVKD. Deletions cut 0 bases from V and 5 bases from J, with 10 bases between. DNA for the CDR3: TGTGCCATCAGTGAGTCATCGGGGGGGTATGGCTACACCTTC. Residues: CAISESSGGYGYTF.